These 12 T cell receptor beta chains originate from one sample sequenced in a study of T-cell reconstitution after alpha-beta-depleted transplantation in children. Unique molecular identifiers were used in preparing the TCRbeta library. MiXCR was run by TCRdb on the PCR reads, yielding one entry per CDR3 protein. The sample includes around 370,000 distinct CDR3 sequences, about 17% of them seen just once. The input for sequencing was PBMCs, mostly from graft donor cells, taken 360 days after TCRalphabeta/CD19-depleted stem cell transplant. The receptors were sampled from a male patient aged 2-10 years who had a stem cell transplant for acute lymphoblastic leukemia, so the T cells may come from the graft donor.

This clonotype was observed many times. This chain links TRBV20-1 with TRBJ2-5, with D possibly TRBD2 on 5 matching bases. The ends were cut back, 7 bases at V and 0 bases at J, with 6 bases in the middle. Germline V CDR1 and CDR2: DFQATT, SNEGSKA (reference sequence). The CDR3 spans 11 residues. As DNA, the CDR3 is TGCAGTGGGGAGAACCAAGAGACCCAGTACTTC. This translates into CSGENQETQYF.

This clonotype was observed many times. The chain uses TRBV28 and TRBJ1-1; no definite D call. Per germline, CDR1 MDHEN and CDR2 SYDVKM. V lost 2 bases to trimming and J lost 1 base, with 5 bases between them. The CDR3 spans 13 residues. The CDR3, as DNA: TGTGCCAGCAGTTTACCCGGGAACACTGAAGCTTTCTTT. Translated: CASSLPGNTEAFF.

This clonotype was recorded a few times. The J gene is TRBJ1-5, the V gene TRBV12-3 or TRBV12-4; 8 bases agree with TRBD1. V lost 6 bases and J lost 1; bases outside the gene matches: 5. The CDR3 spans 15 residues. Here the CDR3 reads CASSKDRGSNQPQHF. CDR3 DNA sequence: TGTGCCAGCAGCAAAGACAGGGGAAGCAATCAGCCCCAGCATTTT.

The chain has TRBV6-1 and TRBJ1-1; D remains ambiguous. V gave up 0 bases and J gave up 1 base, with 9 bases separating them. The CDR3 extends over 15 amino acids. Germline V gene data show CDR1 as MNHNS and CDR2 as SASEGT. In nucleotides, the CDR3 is TGTGCCAGCAGTGAAGCGAGGAATGCGAACACTGAAGCTTTCTTT. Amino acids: CASSEARNANTEAFF.

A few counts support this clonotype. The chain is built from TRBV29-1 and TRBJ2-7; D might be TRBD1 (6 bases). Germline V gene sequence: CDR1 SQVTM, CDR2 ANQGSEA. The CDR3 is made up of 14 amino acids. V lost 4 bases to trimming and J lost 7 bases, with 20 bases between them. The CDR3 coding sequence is TGCAGCGTTGGACACAGGGTTGCTTTGGGGGAGCAGTACTTC. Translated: CSVGHRVALGEQYF.

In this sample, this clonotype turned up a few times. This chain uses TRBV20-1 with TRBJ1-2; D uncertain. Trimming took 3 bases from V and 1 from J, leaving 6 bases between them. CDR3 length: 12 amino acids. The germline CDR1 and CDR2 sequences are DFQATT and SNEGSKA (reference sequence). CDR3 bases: TGCAGTGCTAGGGAATTTAACTATGGCTACACCTTC. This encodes CSAREFNYGYTF.

The CDR3 coding sequence is TGCGCCAGCAGCTTGGGACAGGGAATGAGGACTGAAGCTTTCTTT. Amino acids: CASSLGQGMRTEAFF. The V gene is TRBV5-1, the J gene TRBJ1-1; 7 bases are a match to TRBD1. This CDR3 contains 15 residues. In germline, CDR1 is SGHRS, CDR2 YFSETQ. Trimming cost V 0 bases and J 5 bases; bases outside gene matches: 7.

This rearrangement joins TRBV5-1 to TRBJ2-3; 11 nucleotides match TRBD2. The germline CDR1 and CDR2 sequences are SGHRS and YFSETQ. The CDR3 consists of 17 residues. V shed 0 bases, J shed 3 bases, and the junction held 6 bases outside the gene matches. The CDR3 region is CASSLAARLAGTDTQYF. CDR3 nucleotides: TGCGCCAGCAGCTTGGCCGCGAGACTAGCGGGAACAGATACGCAGTATTTT.

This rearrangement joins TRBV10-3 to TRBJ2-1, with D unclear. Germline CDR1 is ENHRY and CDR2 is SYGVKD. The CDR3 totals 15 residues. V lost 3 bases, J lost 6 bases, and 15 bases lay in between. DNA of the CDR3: TGTGCCATCAGTGAACTTGGACCGACCCTCAATGAGCAGTTCTTC. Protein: CAISELGPTLNEQFF.

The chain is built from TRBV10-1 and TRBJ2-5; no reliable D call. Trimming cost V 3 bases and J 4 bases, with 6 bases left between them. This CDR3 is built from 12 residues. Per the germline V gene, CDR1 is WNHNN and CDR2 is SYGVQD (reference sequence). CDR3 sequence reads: CASSDLGETQYF. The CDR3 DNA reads TGCGCCAGCAGTGACCTGGGAGAGACCCAGTACTTC.

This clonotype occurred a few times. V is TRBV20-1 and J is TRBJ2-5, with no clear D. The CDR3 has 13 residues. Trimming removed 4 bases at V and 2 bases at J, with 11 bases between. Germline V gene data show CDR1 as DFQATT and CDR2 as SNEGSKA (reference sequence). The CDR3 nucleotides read TGCAGTGCTACTCACAGCGATCAAGAGACCCAGTACTTC. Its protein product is CSATHSDQETQYF.

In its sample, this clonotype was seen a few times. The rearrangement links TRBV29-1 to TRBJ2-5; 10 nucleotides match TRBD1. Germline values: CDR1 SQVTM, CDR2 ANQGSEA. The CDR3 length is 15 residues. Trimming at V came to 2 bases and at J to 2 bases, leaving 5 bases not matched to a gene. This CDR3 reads CSVEPRDRGQETQYF. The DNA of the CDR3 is TGCAGCGTTGAACCCCGGGACAGGGGACAAGAGACCCAGTACTTC.